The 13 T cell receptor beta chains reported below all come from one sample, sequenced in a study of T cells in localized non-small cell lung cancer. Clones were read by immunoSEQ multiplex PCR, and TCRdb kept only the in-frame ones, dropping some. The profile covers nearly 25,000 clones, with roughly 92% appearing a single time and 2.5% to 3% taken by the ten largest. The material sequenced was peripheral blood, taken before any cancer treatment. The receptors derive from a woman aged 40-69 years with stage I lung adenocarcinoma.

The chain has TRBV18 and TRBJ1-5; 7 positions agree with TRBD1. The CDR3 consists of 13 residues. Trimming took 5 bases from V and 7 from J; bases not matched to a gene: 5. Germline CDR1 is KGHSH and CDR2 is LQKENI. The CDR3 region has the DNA TGTGCCAGCTCAAGTACAGGGGAACAGCCCCAGCATTTT. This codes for CASSSTGEQPQHF.

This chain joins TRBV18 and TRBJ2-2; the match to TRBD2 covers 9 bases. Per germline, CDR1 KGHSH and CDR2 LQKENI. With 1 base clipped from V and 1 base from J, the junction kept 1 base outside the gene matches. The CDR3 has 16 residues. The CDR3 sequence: CASSPRSGRNTGELFF. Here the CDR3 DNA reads TGTGCCAGCTCACCACGTAGCGGGAGGAACACCGGGGAGCTGTTTTTT.

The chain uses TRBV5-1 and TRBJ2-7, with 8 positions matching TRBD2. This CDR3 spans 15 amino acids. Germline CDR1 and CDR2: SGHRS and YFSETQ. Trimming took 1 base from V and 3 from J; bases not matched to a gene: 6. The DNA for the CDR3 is TGCGCCAGCAGCTTGCGAACTAGCGGATTCTACGAGCAGTACTTC. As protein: CASSLRTSGFYEQYF.

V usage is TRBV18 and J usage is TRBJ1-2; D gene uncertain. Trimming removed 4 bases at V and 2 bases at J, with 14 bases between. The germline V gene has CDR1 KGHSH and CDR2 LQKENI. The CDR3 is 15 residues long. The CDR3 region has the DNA TGTGCCAGCTCACTCGGGTTCCCCATCAACTATGGCTACACCTTC. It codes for CASSLGFPINYGYTF.

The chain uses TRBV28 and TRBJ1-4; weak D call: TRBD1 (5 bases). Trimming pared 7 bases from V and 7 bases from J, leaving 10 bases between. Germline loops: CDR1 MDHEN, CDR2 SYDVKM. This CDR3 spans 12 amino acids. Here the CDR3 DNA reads TGTGCCAGCAACTACCAGGGTGAAAAACTGTTTTTT. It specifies CASNYQGEKLFF.

CDR3 in amino acids: CASSIGLNTGELFF. The CDR3 nucleotides read TGTGCCAGTAGTATCGGACTGAACACCGGGGAGCTGTTTTTT. V usage is TRBV19 and J usage is TRBJ2-2, with D possibly being TRBD2 (5 bases). Trimming took 3 bases from V and 1 from J, leaving 6 bases between them. The CDR3 spans 14 residues. Germline CDR1 LNHDA, CDR2 SQIVND (reference sequence).

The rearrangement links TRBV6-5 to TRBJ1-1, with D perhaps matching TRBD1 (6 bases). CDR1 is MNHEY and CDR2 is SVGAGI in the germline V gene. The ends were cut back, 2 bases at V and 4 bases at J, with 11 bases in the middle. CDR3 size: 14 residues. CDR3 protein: CASSYLQGITEAFF. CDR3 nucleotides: TGTGCCAGCAGTTACCTACAGGGAATCACTGAAGCTTTCTTT.

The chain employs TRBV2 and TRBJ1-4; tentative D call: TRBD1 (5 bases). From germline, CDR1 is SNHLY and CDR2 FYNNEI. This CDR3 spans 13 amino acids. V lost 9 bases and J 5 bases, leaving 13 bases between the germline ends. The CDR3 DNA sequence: TGTGCCAGTGGGGGACGGGCAAATGAAAAACTGTTTTTT. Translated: CASGGRANEKLFF.

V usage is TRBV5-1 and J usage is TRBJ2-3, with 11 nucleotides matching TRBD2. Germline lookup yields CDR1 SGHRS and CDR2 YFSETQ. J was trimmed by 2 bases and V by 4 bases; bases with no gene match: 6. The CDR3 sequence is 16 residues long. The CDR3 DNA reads TGCGCCAGCAGCACAGGGACTAGCGGAGACACAGATACGCAGTATTTT. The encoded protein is CASSTGTSGDTDTQYF. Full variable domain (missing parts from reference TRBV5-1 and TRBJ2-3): KAGVTQTPRYLIKTRGQQVTLSCSPISGHRSVSWYQQTPGQGLQFLFEYFSETQRNKGNFPGRFSGRQFSNSRSEMNVSTLELGDSALYLCASSTGTSGDTDTQYFGPGTRLTVL.

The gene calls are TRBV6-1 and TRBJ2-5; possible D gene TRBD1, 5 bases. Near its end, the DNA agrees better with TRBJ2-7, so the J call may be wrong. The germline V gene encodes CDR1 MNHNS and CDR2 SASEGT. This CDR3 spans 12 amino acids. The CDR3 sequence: CASWADNYEQYF. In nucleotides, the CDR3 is TGTGCCAGCTGGGCGGACAACTACGAGCAGTACTTC.

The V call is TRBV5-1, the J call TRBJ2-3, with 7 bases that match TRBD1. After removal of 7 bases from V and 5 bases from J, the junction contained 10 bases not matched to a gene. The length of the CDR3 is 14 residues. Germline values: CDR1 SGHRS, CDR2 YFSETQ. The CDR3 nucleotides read TGCGCCAGCGGCTGGCAGGGGGTGGGAGATACGCAGTATTTT. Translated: CASGWQGVGDTQYF.

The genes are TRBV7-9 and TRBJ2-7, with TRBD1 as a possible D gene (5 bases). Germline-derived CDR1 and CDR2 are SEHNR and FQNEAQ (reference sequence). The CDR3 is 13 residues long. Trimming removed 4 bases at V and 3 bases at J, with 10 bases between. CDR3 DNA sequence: TGTGCCAGCAGCTCCGCAGGGATCTACGAGCAGTACTTC. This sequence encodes CASSSAGIYEQYF.

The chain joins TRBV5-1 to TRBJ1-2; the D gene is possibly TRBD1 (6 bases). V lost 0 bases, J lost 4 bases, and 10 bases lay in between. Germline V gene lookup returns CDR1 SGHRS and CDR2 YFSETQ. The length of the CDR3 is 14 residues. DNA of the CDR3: TGCGCCAGCAGCTTGGAACAGGGAAGCTATGGCTACACCTTC. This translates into CASSLEQGSYGYTF.